In its sample, the clone carrying this T cell receptor (beta chain) was seen many times. Antigen unknown. CDR3 length: 12 residues. Germline V CDR1 and CDR2: DFQATT, SNEGSKA (reference sequence). V was shortened by 6 bases and J by 6 bases, with 15 bases between the two germline ends. Each TCR beta library was made by quantitative 5'-RACE that incorporated molecular barcodes. TCRdb reanalysed the 5' RACE reads using MiXCR and keeps one entry per CDR3 protein. The sample contains approximately 250,000 distinct CDR3 sequences, over 7% of which appear only once. This record belongs to a study of CD8 T cells in ankylosing spondylitis. Overall study results and limits: Some of these motif variants have turned up before, in reports on reactive arthritis synovial fluid and blood. Significant enrichment of disease-linked clones was reportedly seen in matched ankylosing spondylitis synovial fluid. Characteristic of ankylosing spondylitis blood, it appeared, was a TCR beta motif comprising eight highly homologous variants.

The TCR was taken from a female donor with ankylosing spondylitis or in good health (not recorded which). The chain has TRBV20-1 and TRBJ2-7, with TRBD2 as a possible D gene (5 bases). Sequencing was performed on blood, either unsorted or a sorted T cell fraction (not recorded which). The CDR3 spells CSASEDRLEQYF. For the CDR3, the DNA is TGCAGTGCCTCGGAGGACCGTCTCGAGCAGTACTTC.